These 22 T cell receptor beta chains were sequenced from one sample in a study of blood T cells in healthy people across ages. Combining a sample-barcoded 5' primer with a J-beta primer mix, a second PCR ran for roughly 7 to 12 cycles. Using its own MiXCR run on the 5' RACE reads, TCRdb lists one record per CDR3 protein. In the table there are 1.5 million to 2 million distinct CDR3 sequences, 28% of which are singletons. Sequenced sample: blood. These receptors all stem from a woman in her twenties or thirties in good health.

CDR3 loop: CASRRDGSNTGELFF. In nucleotides, the CDR3 is TGCGCCAGCAGACGGGACGGATCGAACACCGGGGAGCTGTTTTTT. The chain recombines TRBV5-1 with TRBJ2-2; D could derive from TRBD1 or TRBD2 (5 bases each). The CDR3 runs to 15 residues. V gave up 5 bases and J gave up 0 bases, with 11 bases separating them. CDR1 and CDR2 (germline): SGHRS, YFSETQ.

This clonotype was recorded many times. The rearrangement joins TRBV11-2 to TRBJ2-1; no clear D. V was pared by 3 bases and J by 5 bases, with 8 bases between. CDR1 is SGHAT, CDR2 FQNNGV, per germline. The length of the CDR3 is 13 residues. The CDR3 region is CASSFVRNNEQFF. In nucleotides, the CDR3 is TGTGCCAGCAGCTTTGTACGGAACAATGAGCAGTTCTTC.

The CDR3 DNA is TGTGCCAGTAGTATTCCAAGAACAGCTGGCTCAGATACGCAGTATTTT. It is translated as CASSIPRTAGSDTQYF. This chain uses TRBV19 with TRBJ2-3; D call uncertain. V was cut by 3 bases and J by 4 bases, with 17 bases left in between. Germline CDR1 reads LNHDA; CDR2 reads SQIVND (reference sequence). The CDR3 length is 16 residues.

The chain carries TRBV2 and TRBJ2-3; TRBD1 might be the D (6 bases). CDR3 length: 14 amino acids. Between the trimmed V and J ends, which lost 7 bases and 1 base, there was a span of 12 bases. CDR1 and CDR2 from the germline V gene are SNHLY and FYNNEI. DNA of the CDR3: TGTGCCAGCAAGGGGGACCCGCGCACAGATACGCAGTATTTT. Amino acids: CASKGDPRTDTQYF.

As regards this clonotype: This could be a read error, since a much larger clone is one nucleotide away. V gene TRBV12-3 or TRBV12-4 combines with J gene TRBJ2-1; 10 bases are a match to TRBD2. V gave up 7 bases and J gave up 8 bases; unmatched junction bases: 8. The length of the CDR3 is 14 residues. DNA of the CDR3: TGTGCCAGCACCAAAGAGCGGGGGGGCCATGAGCAGTTCTTC. Its protein product is CASTKERGGHEQFF.

This chain joins TRBV11-2 and TRBJ2-1; D perhaps matches TRBD1 (6 bases). Trimming removed 5 bases at V and 0 bases at J, with 14 bases between. Germline values: CDR1 SGHAT, CDR2 FQNNGV. The CDR3 length is 16 residues. The CDR3 sequence: CASSTKTGRSYNEQFF. The DNA for the CDR3 is TGTGCCAGCAGCACGAAGACAGGCCGCTCCTACAATGAGCAGTTCTTC.

This clonotype has just a few counts. A read error may be the cause here, since a much bigger clone is one base away. The chain recombines TRBV29-1 with TRBJ2-7; D gene unclear. The V end lost 4 bases, the J end lost 6 bases, and 7 bases lay between the germline ends. The V gene's germline CDR1 is SQVTM and CDR2 ANQGSEA. This CDR3 has 10 residues. This CDR3 reads CSVVGGEQYF. In DNA, the CDR3 is TGCAGCGTTGTAGGTGGCGAGCAGTACTTC.

This clonotype has only one observation. This rearrangement joins TRBV29-1 to TRBJ2-1; a weak D match, TRBD2 (5 bases). Germline CDR1 reads SQVTM; CDR2 reads ANQGSEA. This CDR3 contains 14 residues. The V and J ends lost 2 bases and 1 base respectively, with 9 bases between them. The CDR3 DNA follows: TGCAGCGTTGAAACTTGGGAGTCCTACAATGAGCAGTTCTTC. This sequence encodes CSVETWESYNEQFF.

This chain uses TRBV5-1 with TRBJ1-4; 9 nucleotides line up with TRBD1. J was trimmed by 8 bases and V by 4 bases; bases with no gene match: 9. Germline values: CDR1 SGHRS, CDR2 YFSETQ. The CDR3 length is 15 residues. This chain's CDR3 is CASSQQQGTGEKLFF. The CDR3 coding sequence is TGCGCCAGCAGCCAGCAACAGGGGACAGGGGAAAAACTGTTTTTT.

The chain uses TRBV30 and TRBJ1-4; D not certain. CDR3 length: 17 residues. Germline values: CDR1 GTSNPN, CDR2 SVGIG (reference sequence). Deletions cut 1 base from V and 0 bases from J, with 15 bases between. The chain's CDR3 is CAWSGALGRSTNEKLFF. The DNA for the CDR3 is TGTGCCTGGAGTGGGGCCCTAGGGAGGTCAACTAATGAAAAACTGTTTTTT.

The chain carries TRBV20-1 and TRBJ2-5; TRBD2 matches at 8 bases. Per the germline V gene, CDR1 is DFQATT and CDR2 is SNEGSKA (reference sequence). CDR3 size: 14 residues. V lost 6 bases to trimming and J lost 1 base; unmatched junction nucleotides: 7. Here the CDR3 reads CSACGGPFQETQYF. CDR3 DNA: TGCAGTGCGTGCGGGGGGCCGTTCCAAGAGACCCAGTACTTC.

This clonotype was seen more than once but under ten times. V is TRBV30 and J is TRBJ2-7; D gene ambiguous. The CDR3 spans 12 residues. Trimming removed 0 bases at V and 3 bases at J, with 6 bases between. Germline assignment: CDR1 GTSNPN and CDR2 SVGIG (reference sequence). The CDR3 DNA reads TGTGCCTGGAGTGTGAGGAGCTACGAGCAGTACTTC. It translates to CAWSVRSYEQYF.

This clonotype has at least ten counts. In DNA, the CDR3 is TGTGCCAGCAGCGAGAGTAGGCGGGAGACCCAGTACTTC. Translating gives CASSESRRETQYF. The chain recombines TRBV28 with TRBJ2-5; D call uncertain. Trimming shortened V by 6 bases and J by 5 bases, and 13 bases separated the two germline ends. The CDR3 runs to 13 residues. Germline CDR1 reads MDHEN; CDR2 reads SYDVKM.

In this sample, this clonotype turned up a few times. J is TRBJ2-7 and V is TRBV10-2, with a possible D match to TRBD1 (5 bases). Germline V gene data show CDR1 as WSHSY and CDR2 as SAAADI. The CDR3 totals 13 residues. V was clipped by 6 bases and J by 3 bases, with 12 bases between them. CDR3: CASRVGADYEQYF. In DNA, the CDR3 is TGCGCCAGCAGAGTTGGGGCGGACTACGAGCAGTACTTC.

The chain combines TRBV12-3 or TRBV12-4 with TRBJ2-7; TRBD1 matches 8 bases. V dropped 3 bases and J dropped 2; count of bases not matched to a gene: 6. The CDR3 runs to 15 residues. Here the CDR3 reads CASSFWAGGAYEQYF. CDR3 nucleotide sequence: TGTGCCAGCAGTTTTTGGGCAGGGGGCGCCTACGAGCAGTACTTC.

The V call is TRBV19, the J call TRBJ2-7, with no clear D. V lost 3 bases, J lost 1 base, and 10 bases lay in between. Germline values: CDR1 LNHDA, CDR2 SQIVND (reference sequence). The CDR3 contains 14 residues. The CDR3: CASSISSDSYEQYF. The CDR3 DNA reads TGTGCCAGTAGTATTTCGTCAGATTCCTACGAGCAGTACTTC.

The genes are TRBV28 and TRBJ1-5; 7 positions agree with TRBD1. Germline-derived CDR1 and CDR2 are MDHEN and SYDVKM. The CDR3 has 12 residues. V shed 10 bases, J shed 11 bases, and the junction held 11 bases outside the gene matches. The CDR3 is CAILDRQETQHF. The CDR3, as DNA: TGTGCCATCTTGGACAGGCAAGAGACCCAGCATTTT.

V usage is TRBV20-1 and J usage is TRBJ2-1; D might be TRBD1 (6 bases). Germline V gives CDR1 DFQATT, CDR2 SNEGSKA (reference sequence). The CDR3 is made up of 12 amino acids. The V gene lost 6 bases and the J gene lost 7 bases, with 13 bases spanning the gap. CDR3 nucleotides: TGCAGTGCCCAGGACAGTACAAATGAGCAGTTCTTC. Translating it yields CSAQDSTNEQFF.

In this sample, this clonotype turned up many times. V usage is TRBV6-2 or TRBV6-3 and J usage is TRBJ2-7, with 9 bases that match TRBD1. CDR3 length: 14 residues. Germline CDR1 and CDR2: MNHEY and SVGEGT. The junction had 4 bases not matched to a gene; V was cut back by 2 bases and J by 5 bases. The CDR3 here is CASSYVRTGDEQYF. As DNA, the CDR3 is TGTGCCAGCAGTTACGTCCGGACAGGGGACGAGCAGTACTTC.

The CDR3 spells CAEGQDNEKLFF. DNA of the CDR3: TGCGCAGAGGGCCAGGATAATGAAAAACTGTTTTTT. The V call is TRBV20-1, the J call TRBJ1-4; D gene ambiguous. The CDR3 runs 12 residues. The germline gives CDR1 DFQATT, CDR2 SNEGSKA (reference sequence).

This rearrangement joins TRBV20-1 to TRBJ2-1, with D possibly TRBD2 on 5 matching bases. The CDR3 runs to 18 residues. The V gene lost 0 bases and the J gene lost 3 bases, with 21 bases spanning the gap. The germline V gene encodes CDR1 DFQATT and CDR2 SNEGSKA (reference sequence). CDR3 region: CSARDQGLGLAGYNEQFF. The DNA of the CDR3 is TGCAGTGCTAGAGATCAAGGTTTAGGTCTAGCAGGCTACAATGAGCAGTTCTTC.

The gene calls are TRBV29-1 and TRBJ2-1; 11 bases match TRBD1. The V segment lost 4 bases and the J segment 7 bases; nucleotides outside the gene matches: 6. There are 14 residues in the CDR3. Germline CDR1 SQVTM, CDR2 ANQGSEA. CDR3 DNA sequence: TGCAGCGTTGTCGGACAGGGGGCACGGAATGAGCAGTTCTTC. It yields the protein CSVVGQGARNEQFF.